This T cell receptor beta chain emerged from a study of beta chain features in type 1 diabetes. CD4+ naive, central memory, regulatory and stem cell-like memory cells were sorted via CD45RO/CCR7/CD25/CD127/CD95/CD27. Each sorted population was over 98% pure. The CDR3 runs to 15 residues. Germline values: CDR1 LNHNV, CDR2 YYDKDF (reference sequence). Between the trimmed V and J ends, which lost 0 bases and 1 base, there was a span of 9 bases. In the case of this clone: Antigen: not known.

As every portion of the isolated RNA was reverse transcribed, the sequencing read expressed TCRB transcripts. Assay used: immunoSEQ multiplex PCR; TCRdb lists only in-frame clones, some missing. The sample records 600,000 to 650,000 clones, around a sixth being singletons. Whole-study findings and limits: Compared with healthy donors, patients appeared to share more similar naive, central memory and regulatory TCRB repertoires.

The TCR originated in a man aged 18 to 29 in good health. This chain links TRBV15 with TRBJ1-1; D uncertain. The sample taken for sequencing was naive CD4+ T cells from blood. This CDR3 reads CATSRDRVPNTEAFF. The CDR3 coding sequence is TGTGCCACCAGCAGAGATCGAGTTCCGAACACTGAAGCTTTCTTT. The full variable domain, rest sourced from reference TRBV15 and TRBJ1-1, is DAMVIQNPRYQVTQFGKPVTLSCSQTLNHNVMYWYQQKSSQAPKLLFHYYDKDFNNEADTPDNFQSRRPNTSFCFLDIRSPGLGDTAMYLCATSRDRVPNTEAFFGQGTRLTVV.